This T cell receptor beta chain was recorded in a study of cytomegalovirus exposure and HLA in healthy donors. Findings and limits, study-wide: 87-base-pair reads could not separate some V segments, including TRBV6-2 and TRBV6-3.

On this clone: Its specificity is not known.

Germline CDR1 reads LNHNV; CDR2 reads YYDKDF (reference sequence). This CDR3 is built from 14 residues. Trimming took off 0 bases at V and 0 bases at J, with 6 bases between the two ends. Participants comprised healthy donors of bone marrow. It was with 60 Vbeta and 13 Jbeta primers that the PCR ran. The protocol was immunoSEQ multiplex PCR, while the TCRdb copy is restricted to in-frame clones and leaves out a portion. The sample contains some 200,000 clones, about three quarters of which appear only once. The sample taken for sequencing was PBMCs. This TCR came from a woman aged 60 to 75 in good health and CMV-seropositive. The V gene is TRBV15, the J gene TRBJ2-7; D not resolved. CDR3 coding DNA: TGTGCCACCAGCAGAGAACGCGGCTCCTACGAGCAGTACTTC. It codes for CATSRERGSYEQYF.